This T cell receptor beta chain was retrieved from a study of blood T cell repertoires in COVID-19. Trimming took 7 bases from V and 0 from J, leaving 15 bases between them. Germline V lookup: CDR1 MDHEN, CDR2 SYDVKM. The length of the CDR3 is 15 residues. Some clones are missing from TCRdb's copy, which holds only in-frame ones; the method was immunoSEQ multiplex PCR. The repertoire consists of around 240,000 clones, with 70% to 90% occurring once and the leading ten covering 1.9%. This receptor was identified in a woman aged 45-65 years who had recovered from COVID-19. The sample was PBMCs or T cells enriched from blood (not recorded which). V gene TRBV28 combines with J gene TRBJ1-1; TRBD1 is a possible D gene (6 bases). CDR3 bases: TGTGCCAGCATCTCTGCGGGGGGCATGAACACTGAAGCTTTCTTT. It translates to CASISAGGMNTEAFF.